Presented here are 30 T cell receptor beta chains from one specimen sequenced in a study of blood T cells in healthy people across ages. PCR was performed a second time for about 7 to 12 cycles using a sample-barcoded 5' primer and a J-beta primer mix. MiXCR was run by TCRdb on the 5' RACE reads, yielding one entry per CDR3 protein. The profile covers approximately 900,000 distinct CDR3 sequences, with about 48% appearing a single time and around 15% taken by the ten largest. The sample comprised blood. These receptors were collected from a man in his thirties or forties in good health.

Of note for this clonotype: One end of the junction is discordant with germline, which a read error may explain. J is TRBJ1-5 and V is TRBV6-6; D is ambiguous. CDR1 MNHNY and CDR2 SVGAGI come from the germline V gene (reference sequence). The CDR3 totals 15 residues. CDR3 loop: CASSLPDNSNQPQHF. The CDR3 bases are TGTGCCAGCAGTTTACCAGACAATAGCAATCAGCCTCAGCATTTT.

The J gene is TRBJ1-5, the V gene TRBV7-4; perhaps TRBD1 as D (5 bases). V was cut by 8 bases and J by 0 bases, with 14 bases left in between. CDR1 and CDR2 from the germline V gene are SGHVT and SQSDAQ. The CDR3 spans 15 residues. For the CDR3, the DNA is TGTGCCAGCTACAACAGCAGGGTTAGCAATCAGCCCCAGCATTTT. This translates into CASYNSRVSNQPQHF.

This chain links TRBV7-2 with TRBJ2-1; no firm D call. This CDR3 contains 14 residues. Trimming pared 7 bases from V and 0 bases from J, leaving 10 bases between. Germline V gene lookup returns CDR1 SGHTA and CDR2 FQGNSA. CDR3 coding DNA: TGTGCCAGCACCCCGGCCATCTCCTACAATGAGCAGTTCTTC. This encodes CASTPAISYNEQFF.

This clonotype occurred a few times. V is TRBV20-1 and J is TRBJ1-5, with 7 positions matching TRBD1. Germline V gene data show CDR1 as DFQATT and CDR2 as SNEGSKA (reference sequence). The CDR3 loop spans 16 amino acids. V dropped 6 bases and J dropped 0; count of bases not matched to a gene: 11. The CDR3 DNA reads as TGCAGTGCGACAAACAGGGGTACCTATAGCAATCAGCCCCAGCATTTT. Its protein is CSATNRGTYSNQPQHF.

The chain employs TRBV10-3 and TRBJ1-4; D might be TRBD1 (6 bases). The CDR3 runs 14 residues. Germline V gene data show CDR1 as ENHRY and CDR2 as SYGVKD. V gave up 2 bases and J gave up 8 bases, with 12 bases separating them. For the CDR3, the DNA is TGTGCCATCAGTGAGACGACAGGATGGGAAAAACTGTTTTTT. Translation: CAISETTGWEKLFF.

The chain is built from TRBV20-1 and TRBJ1-1; no firm D call. The germline V gene encodes CDR1 DFQATT and CDR2 SNEGSKA (reference sequence). V was shortened by 6 bases and J by 6 bases, with 20 bases between the two germline ends. This CDR3 contains 14 residues. The CDR3 reads CSAGVSSYGAEAFF. CDR3 bases: TGCAGTGCCGGTGTAAGCAGCTACGGGGCTGAAGCTTTCTTT.

The chain links TRBV30 to TRBJ2-5; D is uncertain. TRBJ2-7 matches the DNA end more closely, so the J call is doubtful. Germline CDR1 GTSNPN, CDR2 SVGIG (reference sequence). The CDR3 consists of 11 residues. CDR3 nucleotides: TGTGCCTGGAGTGCTGTTCACGAGCAGTACTTC. Protein product: CAWSAVHEQYF.

This clonotype appeared a few times. Written as DNA, the CDR3 is TGTGCCAGCAGCGCTGCTACAGGGAACTACGAGCAGTACTTC. It codes for CASSAATGNYEQYF. The chain links TRBV27 to TRBJ2-7, with D perhaps TRBD1 (6 bases). The CDR3 covers 14 residues. The germline gives CDR1 MNHEY, CDR2 SMNVEV (reference sequence). Trimming shortened V by 6 bases and J by 3 bases, and 15 bases separated the two germline ends.

The chain carries TRBV11-2 and TRBJ2-6; D perhaps matches TRBD2 (5 bases). Deletions cut 5 bases from V and 0 bases from J, with 20 bases between. The germline CDR1 and CDR2 sequences are SGHAT and FQNNGV. CDR3 length: 19 amino acids. The CDR3 coding sequence is TGTGCCAGCAGCGCCCGCGGGCCCCTCTACCGCTCTGGGGCCAACGTCCTGACTTTC. Protein product: CASSARGPLYRSGANVLTF.

V is TRBV6-2 or TRBV6-3 and J is TRBJ2-7, with TRBD1 identical over 7 bases. J lost 2 bases, V lost 3 bases, and 13 bases had no gene match. This CDR3 has 17 residues. Germline V CDR1 and CDR2: MNHEY, SVGEGT. The CDR3 sequence: CASSYSRDSPLTYEQYF. Here the CDR3 DNA reads TGTGCCAGCAGTTATTCCCGGGACAGTCCCCTTACCTACGAGCAGTACTTC.

This chain uses TRBV4-1 with TRBJ2-7; D gene ambiguous. The CDR3 loop spans 14 amino acids. The germline V gene has CDR1 MGHRA and CDR2 YSYEKL. Trimming pared 1 base from V and 2 bases from J, leaving 9 bases between. The CDR3 spells CASSQGQTTYEQYF. Written as DNA, the CDR3 is TGCGCCAGCAGCCAAGGCCAGACCACCTACGAGCAGTACTTC.

The chain couples TRBV7-2 to TRBJ2-7, with TRBD2 matching over 10 bases. The CDR3 sequence is 15 residues long. With V trimmed by 3 bases and J by 4 bases, 6 bases remained unmatched. Germline CDR1 is SGHTA and CDR2 is FQGNSA. CDR3 loop: CASSFDTSGTYEQYF. The CDR3 DNA is TGTGCCAGCAGCTTTGATACTAGCGGGACATACGAGCAGTACTTC.

This sequence joins TRBV30 and TRBJ2-4; D is unclear. TRBJ2-7 explains the end of the DNA better; the J call may be wrong. CDR1 and CDR2 (germline): GTSNPN, SVGIG (reference sequence). The CDR3 is 12 amino acids. CDR3 in DNA: TGTGCCTGGAGCAAAGGACCCTACGAGCAGTACTTC. The encoded protein is CAWSKGPYEQYF.

This clonotype appeared many times. This chain joins TRBV5-1 and TRBJ2-3; perhaps TRBD1 as D (5 bases). V was clipped by 4 bases and J by 4 bases, with 13 bases between them. This CDR3 region has 14 residues. CDR1 SGHRS and CDR2 YFSETQ come from the germline V gene. The CDR3 DNA is TGCGCCAGCAGCCCCGCCCAGGGTGCAGATACGCAGTATTTT. As protein: CASSPAQGADTQYF.

The rearrangement links TRBV14 to TRBJ1-1; 11 bases map to TRBD1. The CDR3 is made up of 16 amino acids. V trimming: 1 base; J trimming: 3 bases; junction bases outside the gene matches: 4. Germline CDR1 and CDR2: SGHDN and FVKESK. The CDR3 sequence: CASSQVGQGAYTEAFF. As DNA, the CDR3 is TGTGCCAGCAGCCAAGTAGGACAGGGGGCTTACACTGAAGCTTTCTTT.

This clonotype has ten or more counts. The chain is built from TRBV29-1 and TRBJ2-1; the D is unclear. Germline CDR1 reads SQVTM; CDR2 reads ANQGSEA. CDR3 size: 12 residues. Trimming removed 4 bases from V and 2 bases from J, with 6 bases in between. The CDR3 DNA reads as TGCAGCGTTGTAATTGCCTACAATGAGCAGTTCTTC. It specifies CSVVIAYNEQFF.

This sequence joins TRBV18 and TRBJ2-3; 9 positions match TRBD2. Trimming at V came to 4 bases and at J to 2 bases, leaving 4 bases not matched to a gene. The germline V gene has CDR1 KGHSH and CDR2 LQKENI. CDR3 length: 15 amino acids. The DNA of the CDR3 is TGTGCCAGCTCACGGCCTAGCGGGGACACAGATACGCAGTATTTT. This encodes CASSRPSGDTDTQYF.

This clonotype was found a few times. This chain links TRBV29-1 with TRBJ2-7, with D possibly being TRBD2 (6 bases). The J call may be wrong; the DNA end is better matched by TRBJ2-5. Per the germline V gene, CDR1 is SQVTM and CDR2 is ANQGSEA. This CDR3 region has 12 residues. The CDR3 here is CSVDAGIETQYF. CDR3 nucleotide sequence: TGCAGCGTTGACGCGGGGATAGAGACCCAGTACTTC.

The chain combines TRBV7-8 with TRBJ2-7; possibly TRBD1 or TRBD2 for D (5 bases each). Germline CDR1 SGHVS, CDR2 FQNEAQ. The length of the CDR3 is 13 residues. With 8 bases removed from V and 2 bases from J, the gap between germline ends came to 13 bases. DNA for the CDR3: TGTGCCAGCCGAGGGGACCTGGCCTACGAGCAGTACTTC. Encoded protein: CASRGDLAYEQYF.

This clonotype came up a few times. The V and J genes are TRBV6-1 and TRBJ2-1; 12 bases are a match to TRBD2. The germline gives CDR1 MNHNS, CDR2 SASEGT. V lost 8 bases to trimming and J lost 7 bases; unmatched junction nucleotides: 12. The CDR3 totals 16 residues. The CDR3 region is CASSPQRTSGVNEQFF. The CDR3 DNA reads TGTGCCAGCTCCCCTCAGCGGACTAGCGGGGTGAATGAGCAGTTCTTC.

The chain carries TRBV4-3 and TRBJ2-5; 8 nucleotides align to TRBD2. There are 16 residues in the CDR3. V lost 2 bases and J lost 11; bases outside the gene matches: 16. Per germline, CDR1 LGHNA and CDR2 YSLEER. CDR3 nucleotides: TGCGCCAGCAGCCAATACTGGCAGCGGGGGCAGGAGGAGCAGTACTTC. This sequence encodes CASSQYWQRGQEEQYF.

This clonotype was detected only a few times. For the CDR3, the DNA is TGTGCCAGCAGTTTTAGTTCGTTATTCACTTATGAGCAGTTCTTC. Encoded protein: CASSFSSLFTYEQFF. The V and J genes are TRBV12-3 or TRBV12-4 and TRBJ2-1; no definite D call. The CDR3 has 15 amino acids. The ends were cut back, 3 bases at V and 8 bases at J, with 17 bases in the middle.

The V gene is TRBV7-9, the J gene TRBJ2-1; tentative D call: TRBD2 (6 bases). This CDR3 region has 17 residues. V was clipped by 1 base and J by 5 bases, with 18 bases between them. CDR1 is SEHNR, CDR2 FQNEAQ, per germline (reference sequence). DNA of the CDR3: TGTGCCAGCAGCTTAGATAGAAATTACGGGGGTCACAATGAGCAGTTCTTC. Protein sequence: CASSLDRNYGGHNEQFF.

This clonotype showed up just once. This chain links TRBV27 with TRBJ2-1, with 12 positions matching TRBD1. Per the germline V gene, CDR1 is MNHEY and CDR2 is SMNVEV (reference sequence). CDR3 size: 17 residues. The V segment lost 5 bases and the J segment 7 bases; nucleotides outside the gene matches: 12. CDR3: CASSGLRDRGLGNEQFF. In DNA form, the CDR3 reads TGTGCCAGCAGTGGGTTACGGGACAGGGGGCTTGGGAATGAGCAGTTCTTC.

The chain recombines TRBV13 with TRBJ1-1; D not resolved. The germline V and J ends were trimmed by 6 bases and 1 base, with 9 bases remaining between them. Looked up from germline, CDR1 is PRHDT and CDR2 is FYEKMQ (reference sequence). The CDR3 loop spans 13 amino acids. CDR3 DNA: TGTGCCAGCAGTGCCCGATGGAACACTGAAGCTTTCTTT. Protein product: CASSARWNTEAFF.

This clonotype was detected only a few times. V and J are TRBV4-2 and TRBJ1-2; unclear D gene. The CDR3 spans 15 residues. CDR1 and CDR2 (germline): LGHNA, YNFKEQ. V was trimmed by 1 base and J by 5 bases, leaving 14 bases between them. DNA for the CDR3: TGTGCCAGCAGCCAAGGGGAAGGGCGAATTTATGGCTACACCTTC. This codes for CASSQGEGRIYGYTF.

The gene calls are TRBV7-2 and TRBJ1-2; possibly TRBD1 for D (6 bases). V was pared by 5 bases and J by 10 bases, with 23 bases between. This CDR3 comprises 15 residues. Per germline, CDR1 SGHTA and CDR2 FQGNSA. CDR3 loop: CASSPQGVGGRDYTF. The CDR3, as DNA: TGTGCCAGCAGCCCCCAAGGGGTAGGGGGGCGAGACTACACCTTC.

This clonotype was detected a few times. It may be a read error: a sequence one base away is much more abundant. The chain carries TRBV6-2 or TRBV6-3 and TRBJ2-3; tentative D call: TRBD2 (6 bases). The CDR3 sequence is 13 residues long. Germline V CDR1 and CDR2: MNHEY, SVGEGT. V was trimmed by 6 bases and J by 2 bases, leaving 9 bases between them. Here the CDR3 DNA reads TGTGCCAGCAGCTGGGGGGTCACAGATACGCAGTATTTT. Encoded protein: CASSWGVTDTQYF.

This clonotype was counted a few times. V usage is TRBV27 and J usage is TRBJ1-2; 11 positions match TRBD1. The CDR3 loop spans 14 amino acids. From germline, CDR1 is MNHEY and CDR2 SMNVEV (reference sequence). Germline trimming cut 6 bases from V and 4 bases from J; bases unmatched to any gene: 4. CDR3 nucleotide sequence: TGTGCCAGCAGGGACAGGGGGCGGGCCTATGGCTACACCTTC. Translating it yields CASRDRGRAYGYTF.

The DNA of the CDR3 is TGTGCCAGCAGCTTAGAGATCCAGGCTGCACAGTATTTT. Translated, it gives CASSLEIQAAQYF. V and J are TRBV7-2 and TRBJ2-3; no reliable D call. CDR1 SGHTA and CDR2 FQGNSA come from the germline V gene. This CDR3 contains 13 residues. With 1 base removed from V and 12 bases from J, the gap between germline ends came to 14 bases.